Below are 11 T cell receptor beta chains sequenced from a single sample in a study of T-cell memory formation after mild COVID-19 (dated by TCRdb to 2020 to 2022). Libraries were prepared through 5' RACE. Instrument used: Illumina NovaSeq 6000. Using fastp trimming at Q25 and MiXCR clonotype assembly, TCRdb reanalyzed the public sequencing data and kept in-frame beta chains. Each CDR3 protein appears once, grouped with its most common genes and DNA. For this sample there are 550,000 to 650,000 distinct CDR3 sequences; around 16% appear just once. The ten top clones hold roughly 7.8% of the sample. The sequencing input was PBMCs or a T cell subset sorted from them (not recorded which). Source of these receptors: an adult woman who had mild COVID-19 (a few samples of this study predate the infection). The sample titles of this study are shuffled in the database, so cell type and time point are left out; the donor was told from shared clones.

This clonotype showed up just a few times. CDR3: CASSPSTGGFLGGYTF. In DNA form, the CDR3 reads TGTGCCAGCAGCCCCTCAACAGGGGGGTTTTTAGGTGGCTACACCTTC. This rearrangement joins TRBV7-6 to TRBJ1-2, with 8 bases aligning to TRBD1. The CDR3 extends over 16 amino acids. The germline V gene has CDR1 SGHVS and CDR2 FNYEAQ. J was trimmed by 7 bases and V by 5 bases; bases with no gene match: 15.

The chain recombines TRBV12-3 or TRBV12-4 with TRBJ2-7; 7 bases are a match to TRBD2. The CDR3 length is 14 residues. After removal of 3 bases from V and 7 bases from J, the junction contained 9 bases not matched to a gene. CDR3 residues: CASSLAGGRGEQYF. DNA for the CDR3: TGTGCCAGCAGTTTGGCCGGCGGGAGAGGGGAGCAGTACTTC.

The chain has TRBV4-1 and TRBJ2-1, with TRBD2 identical over 9 bases. This CDR3 comprises 16 residues. V trimming: 2 bases; J trimming: 3 bases; junction bases outside the gene matches: 5. CDR1 MGHRA and CDR2 YSYEKL come from the germline V gene. This CDR3 is CASSQISGGGYNEQFF. The CDR3 nucleotides read TGCGCCAGCAGCCAAATTAGCGGGGGTGGCTACAATGAGCAGTTCTTC.

The V call is TRBV4-1, the J call TRBJ2-1; 9 bases map to TRBD1. Trimming cost V 0 bases and J 9 bases; bases outside gene matches: 9. This CDR3 is built from 16 residues. CDR1 is MGHRA, CDR2 YSYEKL, per germline. The CDR3 DNA reads TGCGCCAGCAGCCAAGATCCGGACAGGGGAATGTGTGAGCAGTTCTTC. It encodes CASSQDPDRGMCEQFF.

In its sample, this clonotype was seen a few times. The chain links TRBV7-7 to TRBJ2-7, with TRBD2 matching over 11 bases. Germline V gene sequence: CDR1 SSHAT, CDR2 FNYEAQ (reference sequence). The CDR3 contains 15 residues. The CDR3 bases are TGTGCTAGCTTTCGACCGGGACTAGCGGTCTACGAGCAGTACTTC. The encoded protein is CASFRPGLAVYEQYF. Variable domain in full (rest from reference TRBV7-7 and TRBJ2-7): GAGVSQSPRYKVTKRGQDVTLRCDPISSHATLYWYQQALGQGPEFLTYFNYEAQPDKSGLPSDRFSAERPEGSISTLTIQRTEQRDSAMYRCASFRPGLAVYEQYFGPGTRLTVT.

This clonotype occurred many times. The chain couples TRBV27 to TRBJ2-1; a weak D match, TRBD1 (5 bases). In germline, CDR1 is MNHEY, CDR2 SMNVEV (reference sequence). Trimming took off 2 bases at V and 11 bases at J, with 19 bases between the two ends. The CDR3 runs 15 residues. CDR3 loop: CASSLGWQGIGQQFF. Here the CDR3 DNA reads TGTGCCAGCAGTTTAGGGTGGCAGGGCATTGGACAGCAGTTCTTC.

The chain joins TRBV12-3 or TRBV12-4 to TRBJ1-1; D uncertain. The length of the CDR3 is 16 residues. Trimming left V 5 bases short and J 0 bases short, with 16 bases between. CDR3 nucleotide sequence: TGTGCCAGCAGTACCCCTTTGGTAGGCATGAACACTGAAGCTTTCTTT. Its protein product is CASSTPLVGMNTEAFF.

The rearrangement uses TRBV3-1 and TRBJ2-7; D ambiguous. The germline CDR1 and CDR2 sequences are LGHDT and YNNKEL (reference sequence). V gave up 1 base and J gave up 9 bases, with 10 bases separating them. CDR3 size: 12 residues. The DNA for the CDR3 is TGTGCCAGCAGCCAAGCCAGATCGGGGCAGTACTTC. This encodes CASSQARSGQYF.

The table lists this clonotype with a few counts. J is TRBJ1-2 and V is TRBV12-3 or TRBV12-4; TRBD1 is a possible D gene (6 bases). The germline V and J ends were trimmed by 5 bases and 2 bases, with 12 bases remaining between them. This CDR3 spans 14 amino acids. The CDR3: CASSPTGPNYGYTF. As DNA, the CDR3 is TGTGCCAGCAGTCCCACAGGGCCCAACTATGGCTACACCTTC.

This clonotype appeared many times. The chain uses TRBV6-1 and TRBJ2-2; D not certain. The CDR3 contains 16 residues. V was pared by 2 bases and J by 6 bases, with 16 bases between. Germline V gene sequence: CDR1 MNHNS, CDR2 SASEGT. CDR3 in amino acids: CASSELGRIRAGELFF. CDR3 coding DNA: TGTGCCAGCAGTGAATTGGGTAGGATCCGGGCCGGGGAGCTGTTTTTT.

This clonotype came up a few times. The rearrangement joins TRBV29-1 to TRBJ2-5; D assignment may be TRBD1 or TRBD2 (6 bases each). V was trimmed by 4 bases and J by 9 bases, leaving 18 bases between them. Looked up from germline, CDR1 is SQVTM and CDR2 is ANQGSEA. The CDR3 contains 13 residues. CDR3 sequence (DNA): TGCAGCGTTGGGGGGCAGGGAGGAGGGGCCCAGTACTTC. Residues: CSVGGQGGGAQYF.